The TCR beta chain described here comes from a study of cytomegalovirus exposure and HLA in healthy donors (dated by TCRdb to 2017 to 2019). With respect to the entire study: An earlier analysis of some 500 of the donors reported 276 Gb of sequence data and 100 million to 140 million unique TCR beta sequences from about 200 million T cells. Typing coverage differed by locus: A, B, C, DRB1 and DQB1 were typed in about 629-640 donors, DQA1 in approximately 520, DPA1 in around 580, and DPB1 in just under 480. Rather than using new phenotypic data, the later analysis identified candidate immune exposures from TCR beta sequences and from how often those sequences occurred across donors. Five DR-DQ haplotypes were treated as single units for association and clustering because of strong linkage in the cohort. A later analysis re-examined previously published TCR beta repertoires from over 500 donors and added high-resolution HLA genotyping to investigate patterns of TCR occurrence. A later genetic analysis took genome-wide SNP genotypes for about 65% of the 666 donors and used that subset as a discovery cohort. Of the 350 to 400 genotyped donors, 65% to 90% fell in the genetic ancestry cluster associated with self-reported Caucasian donors. Both class I and class II loci were covered by HLA typing, at four-digit resolution. Donor age, sex, ethnicity and CMV serostatus were compiled together with the repertoire data. Approximately 330 gigabases of sequencing data and 70 million to 100 million unique TCR sequences made up an early release that covered 500 to 650 HLA-typed donors. The study combined high-throughput TCR immunosequencing, statistical association of individual TCRs with disease status, and machine learning to predict cytomegalovirus infection status. On average, 235,054 unique TCR beta nucleotide sequences were sequenced per donor among about 400 genotyped donors of the cohort, with roughly 18% of those sequences being non-productive. An earlier analysis of about 600 of the donors used high-throughput TCR beta sequencing to judge whether each TCR beta V gene segment behaved as functional or pseudogenic. Using immunosequencing, the study profiled T cell repertoires from fewer than 850 subjects and related those repertoires to cytomegalovirus serostatus. Besides the first cohort of around 700 subjects, a separate validation cohort made up of 120 different subjects was used. All discovery cohort repertoires had been generated on a single sequencing platform. The study aimed to test whether signatures of past pathogen exposure could be identified by cataloging public T cell receptors. What the authors observed across the whole study: Because HLA typing was missing for some donors at each locus, association tests included only the typed subset. The authors suggested that the approach could potentially be extended to other disease states and immunological phenotypes. The cohort was sequenced for TCR beta chains only, and without alpha or paired-chain data the features that could be detected were limited. Several of the top co-occurrence clusters appeared to be linked to parvovirus B19, influenza, CMV and Epstein-Barr virus, according to a later analysis. Correlated functional status among segregating V segments might be attributable to linkage disequilibrium, but an unknown experimental factor could not be ruled out. Because the 87-base-pair reads could not distinguish some IMGT-functional V segments, including TRBV6-2 and TRBV6-3, those segments were excluded. Roughly uniform sequencing depth across donors was assumed in presence/absence analyses, although this assumption may not hold. The study gave a list of some 150 TCR beta chains associated with cytomegalovirus. In an earlier analysis of around 600 of the donors, most TCR beta V segments were observed in productive rearrangements about 90% or about 30% of the time, broadly matching IMGT annotations. In a later genetic analysis, a missense DCLRE1C variant was associated with V-gene and J-gene trimming of TCR beta chains, and the association was replicated in an independent cohort. Assigning TCR associations to individual alleles was difficult when HLA alleles, especially DR and DQ, strongly co-occurred. In a later analysis, most CMV-associated TCR beta chains were found to appear HLA-restricted, with HLA associations seemingly driven largely by CMV exposure. According to a later analysis, TCR association rates differed among HLA loci, with DRB1 alleles showing the most associated TCRs and HLA-C alleles showing the fewest. In vitro tests confirmed that three of the cytomegalovirus-associated TCR beta chains recognize cytomegalovirus antigens. Compared with equally common non-associated chains, HLA-associated TCR beta chains in a later analysis were more clonally expanded and had lower generation probabilities. For the cohort, immune exposure information was limited to CMV serostatus. Seventeen rarely observed V segments, including chromosome 9 orphons, were excluded from the earlier analysis of just under 600 of the donors because counts were too low. A further reported finding was that TCR beta sequences accurately predicted the HLA-A and HLA-B alleles for most subjects in the first cohort. In a later analysis, about 17,000 TCR beta sequences were associated with specific HLA alleles at a false discovery rate of 0.05. Most TCR sequences were seen in very few donors, while some public TCRs were found in many individuals. In a later genetic analysis, fewer N-insertions in productive TCRs were reported among donors in an Asian-associated ancestry cluster than the roughly 700-donor mean. Cytomegalovirus status was reported to be diagnosed by the classifier with high specificity and sensitivity in both the original and validation cohorts. A cluster of highly shared sequence variants was judged likely to represent a technical artifact of the sequencing pipeline.

The CDR3 goes from the cysteine to the phenylalanine over 16 residues. Only the CDR3 region is kept as DNA, spanning 48 bases read in frame from base 1. According to the germline V gene, CDR1 reads SGDLS and CDR2 reads YYNGEE. V is clipped by 0 bases and J by 1 base, and the sequence between their germline boundaries is 12 bases long. Library prep was done by the immunoSEQ multiplex PCR assay. For the multiplex PCR, a mixture combining 60 forward primers for TCR Vbeta segments and 13 reverse primers for TCR Jbeta segments was used. The CDR3 region of rearranged TCR beta genes was amplified from genomic DNA by a multiplex PCR assay. Amplified TCR beta libraries were sequenced as 87-base-pair reads on the Illumina HiSeq System. Per the source publication's procedure: A later analysis counted approximately 76 million unique TCR beta chains across the 600 to 850 repertoires, and 9.5 million to 11 million of these chains were shared by at least two donors. Raw reads were error-corrected and collapsed into unique sequences by a nearest-neighbor algorithm in which closely related sequences were merged to remove PCR and sequencing errors. V, D and J gene segments were assigned by aligning CDR3 sequences to IMGT reference sequences. For a sequence to be retained, a match of at least six nucleotides was required to both a V gene segment and a J gene segment. A rearrangement counted as productive if the CDR3 had no stop codons and remained in frame with V and J, and every other rearrangement counted as non-productive. Following IMGT convention, CDR3 was defined as the stretch from the second conserved V-encoded cysteine up to the conserved J-encoded phenylalanine. The earlier analysis of some 600 of the donors excluded sequences that lacked an unambiguous match to a single V gene segment. An earlier analysis of over 450 of the donors classified V segments as functional when productive rearrangements were above 56.7% and as segregating when the standard deviation between donors was above 5%. To diagnose cytomegalovirus status from the catalog of TCR beta chain sequences, a statistical classification framework was built. V and J gene assignment, in a later analysis, came from comparing TCR nucleotide sequences with IMGT/GENE-DB human TR gene sequences. Using the TCRdist pipeline, a later analysis assigned CDR3 sequences along with most-parsimonious VDJ recombination scenarios. A later analysis defined each TCR beta chain by its CDR3 amino acid sequence plus V-gene family, and excluded reads lacking a unique V-gene family. In a later analysis, 550 to 650 highly shared, low-generation-probability nucleotide sequences were removed to address suspected cross-contamination and a sequencing artifact. For each public chain, a later analysis derived a clonal expansion index from normalized ranks of inferred template counts within each repertoire. Generation probabilities in a later analysis came from a VDJ recombination model fitted to out-of-frame rearrangements, and those results were checked against IGoR. In a later analysis, TCR-TCR, TCR-HLA and TCR-CMV co-occurrence was scored with hypergeometric tests, and a repertoire-size bias correction was applied to TCR pairs. False discovery rates were estimated in a later analysis by permuting HLA or CMV assignments 20 times. In a later analysis, co-occurring TCRs were grouped using DBSCAN, with TCRdist sequence similarity added in when clustering inside HLA-allele-positive subsets. Repertoires with fewer than 30,000 or more than 120,000 public chains were left out of co-occurrence clustering, as were four to six repertoires with anomalous nucleotide sharing. The table was pulled from immuneACCESS by TCRdb, which kept in-frame rearrangements only. Such tables lose some clones; where checked, under half of the loss comes from unresolved V genes, and the rest has no known cause. D and trimming were read from the DNA, whereas the V and J calls and clone size are those reported in that table. This sample is represented by some 150,000 clones; about 81% of them were singletons. Together, the top ten hold 8.1% of the sample.

The cohort comprised some 700 healthy bone marrow donors. Cohort members were all nominally healthy when sampled, although unrecorded immune exposures were likely present. The donor tested CMV seropositive and was one of the 289 seropositive cohort members. Each donor provided a peripheral blood sample, and peripheral blood mononuclear cells were used for TCR beta sequencing. The Qiagen DNeasy Blood Extraction Kit was used to extract genomic DNA from the blood cell samples. A remark on this clone: Its antigen is unknown. No much larger clone is present one base from it, and per-base qualities are unavailable.

The rearrangement joined TRBV9 to TRBJ2-3; a tentative D call is TRBD1 (5 bases match). This TCR came from a woman between 45 and 65 years old in good health and CMV-seropositive. Specimen: PBMCs. The sequenced DNA is TGTGCCAGCAGCGTAGCAAGCAGGGCTCGCACAGATACGCAGTATTTT. It is translated as CASSVASRARTDTQYF.